Following are 28 T cell receptor beta chains from one sample sequenced in a study of T cells after yellow fever vaccination. TCRdb ran MiXCR on the 5' RACE reads and lists one entry per CDR3 protein. The table has a few hundred thousand distinct CDR3 sequences, roughly a fifth seen once; the top ten hold 13% to 15%. The material was PBMCs, obtained 15 days after the yellow fever booster vaccination. The receptor source for this set is a man in his thirties or forties who received the YFV17D yellow fever vaccine.

The chain is built from TRBV12-3 or TRBV12-4 and TRBJ2-7; weak D call: TRBD2 (5 bases). V gave up 3 bases and J gave up 5 bases, with 14 bases separating them. The CDR3 has 14 amino acids. Written as DNA, the CDR3 is TGTGCCAGCAGTTTTTACGGCGGGCAGAACGAGCAGTACTTC. Its translation: CASSFYGGQNEQYF.

This clonotype was seen a handful of times. The chain uses TRBV12-3 or TRBV12-4 and TRBJ1-2; D is unclear. Trimming left V 0 bases short and J 4 bases short, with 9 bases between. The CDR3 is 14 amino acids. In nucleotides, the CDR3 is TGTGCCAGCAGTTTAGCGCTCCGTGCCTATGGCTACACCTTC. This codes for CASSLALRAYGYTF.

The chain is built from TRBV10-3 and TRBJ2-1, with 8 nucleotides matching TRBD1. V gave up 4 bases and J gave up 2 bases; unmatched junction bases: 7. This CDR3 spans 16 amino acids. Germline V gene sequence: CDR1 ENHRY, CDR2 SYGVKD. The CDR3, as DNA: TGTGCCATCAGTGCTAGTCGGGACAGGCCCTACAATGAGCAGTTCTTC. It specifies CAISASRDRPYNEQFF.

There are many counts of this clonotype. The chain couples TRBV6-5 to TRBJ2-1, with 14 bases lining up with TRBD2. The germline gives CDR1 MNHEY, CDR2 SVGAGI. Losses at the gene ends were 2 bases for V and 8 bases for J; bases not matched to a gene: 5. This CDR3 contains 16 residues. CDR3 in amino acids: CASSYTGLAGGDEQFF. The CDR3 DNA reads as TGTGCCAGCAGTTACACCGGACTAGCGGGAGGCGATGAGCAGTTCTTC.

The chain recombines TRBV5-1 with TRBJ1-4; D possibly corresponds to TRBD1 (6 bases). Germline assignment: CDR1 SGHRS and CDR2 YFSETQ. Trimming took off 7 bases at V and 6 bases at J, with 19 bases between the two ends. This CDR3 contains 15 residues. The CDR3 DNA follows: TGCGCCAGCTCGCCGTCGGACAGTACTCATGAAAAACTGTTTTTT. Translated, it gives CASSPSDSTHEKLFF.

The V gene is TRBV7-2, the J gene TRBJ2-3; TRBD2 is a possible D gene (6 bases). The CDR3 is made up of 14 amino acids. V shed 4 bases and J shed 1 base, with 9 bases lying between them. The germline V gene encodes CDR1 SGHTA and CDR2 FQGNSA. The CDR3 here is CASSWASGTDTQYF. The CDR3 nucleotides are TGTGCCAGCAGCTGGGCTAGCGGCACAGATACGCAGTATTTT.

In its sample, this clonotype was seen a few times. The rearrangement joins TRBV20-1 to TRBJ2-7; 8 positions agree with TRBD2. The CDR3 extends over 14 amino acids. J gave up 6 bases and V 0 bases, and 7 bases lay outside the gene matches. The V gene's germline CDR1 is DFQATT and CDR2 SNEGSKA (reference sequence). The CDR3 here is CSARDRSGRAEQYF. The DNA for the CDR3 is TGCAGTGCTAGAGATCGGAGCGGGAGAGCCGAGCAGTACTTC.

The gene calls are TRBV7-9 and TRBJ2-7; TRBD2 is a possible D gene (6 bases). Trimming pared 1 base from V and 0 bases from J, leaving 13 bases between. The germline V gene has CDR1 SEHNR and CDR2 FQNEAQ (reference sequence). This CDR3 comprises 16 residues. The CDR3, as DNA: TGTGCCAGCAGCTTAGTAACGGGCGGGGACTCCTACGAGCAGTACTTC. Translated: CASSLVTGGDSYEQYF.

This clonotype was recorded a few times. The chain recombines TRBV5-1 with TRBJ2-2; D is possibly TRBD2 (5 bases). This CDR3 is built from 18 residues. Germline CDR1 and CDR2: SGHRS and YFSETQ. V was clipped by 0 bases and J by 3 bases, with 18 bases between them. CDR3 loop: CASSLEVVGVGYTGELFF. For the CDR3, the DNA is TGCGCCAGCAGCTTGGAGGTCGTGGGAGTTGGGTACACCGGGGAGCTGTTTTTT.

This clonotype has more than one count but fewer than ten. The rearrangement links TRBV3-1 to TRBJ2-4; D may be TRBD1 or TRBD2 (5 bases each). Trimming took off 4 bases at V and 4 bases at J, with 17 bases between the two ends. Germline lookup yields CDR1 LGHDT and CDR2 YNNKEL (reference sequence). The length of the CDR3 is 16 residues. The CDR3 region has the DNA TGTGCCAGCAGCCCTGGGACCCTTCCGGCAAAAAACATTCAGTACTTC. It yields the protein CASSPGTLPAKNIQYF.

The rearrangement links TRBV4-1 to TRBJ2-7; D gene uncertain. CDR1 and CDR2 (germline): MGHRA, YSYEKL. The CDR3 has 13 residues. V was clipped by 0 bases and J by 1 base, with 4 bases between them. In nucleotides, the CDR3 is TGCGCCAGCAGCCAAGAACTATCCTACGAGCAGTACTTC. It encodes CASSQELSYEQYF.

The V and J genes are TRBV7-2 and TRBJ2-3; TRBD2 matches at 8 bases. The CDR3 totals 12 residues. CDR1 is SGHTA and CDR2 is FQGNSA in the germline V gene. The CDR3 loop is CASGGATDTQYF. The CDR3 nucleotides read TGTGCTTCGGGGGGGGCGACAGATACGCAGTATTTT.

The gene calls are TRBV6-2 or TRBV6-3 and TRBJ2-1; D might be TRBD2 (6 bases). CDR3 length: 16 amino acids. Germline V gene sequence: CDR1 MNHEY, CDR2 SVGEGT. V gave up 7 bases and J gave up 9 bases, with 25 bases separating them. CDR3 nucleotides: TGTGCCAGCACCGATAGGAGCGGGTACCTTCACGTTGAGCAGTTCTTC. Protein: CASTDRSGYLHVEQFF.

This chain uses TRBV20-1 with TRBJ2-5; 16 nucleotides match TRBD2. Trimming at V came to 6 bases and at J to 1 base, leaving 5 bases not matched to a gene. The V gene's germline CDR1 is DFQATT and CDR2 SNEGSKA (reference sequence). This CDR3 is built from 16 residues. CDR3 sequence reads: CSATGTSGRVQETQYF. The CDR3 DNA follows: TGCAGTGCAACCGGGACTAGCGGGAGGGTCCAAGAGACCCAGTACTTC.

This clonotype was seen a handful of times. V is TRBV6-1 and J is TRBJ2-3; TRBD2 matches 9 bases. Trimming removed 6 bases from V and 2 bases from J; junction bases left unmatched: 3. Germline assignment: CDR1 MNHNS and CDR2 SASEGT. The CDR3 consists of 14 residues. The CDR3 DNA follows: TGTGCCAGCAGGATAGCGGGAGCCACAGATACGCAGTATTTT. This codes for CASRIAGATDTQYF.

This clonotype was seen more than once but under ten times. The genes are TRBV5-1 and TRBJ2-3; TRBD2 matches at 10 bases. The length of the CDR3 is 14 residues. CDR1 and CDR2 (germline): SGHRS, YFSETQ. Trimming at V came to 4 bases and at J to 5 bases, leaving 4 bases not matched to a gene. The chain's CDR3 is CASSDTSGKDTQYF. The CDR3 DNA sequence: TGCGCCAGCAGCGACACTAGCGGGAAAGATACGCAGTATTTT.

The chain joins TRBV5-1 to TRBJ2-7; D possibly corresponds to TRBD1 (6 bases). Trimming cost V 8 bases and J 2 bases, with 14 bases left between them. This CDR3 is built from 13 residues. Germline-derived CDR1 and CDR2 are SGHRS and YFSETQ. DNA of the CDR3: TGCGCCAGTAATCAGGGGCAGACCTACGAGCAGTACTTC. Residues: CASNQGQTYEQYF. The entire variable domain, with the rest obtained from reference TRBV5-1 and TRBJ2-7, is as follows: KAGVTQTPRYLIKTRGQQVTLSCSPISGHRSVSWYQQTPGQGLQFLFEYFSETQRNKGNFPGRFSGRQFSNSRSEMNVSTLELGDSALYLCASNQGQTYEQYFGPGTRLTVT.

This chain links TRBV28 with TRBJ2-7; D possibly corresponds to TRBD1 (5 bases). The CDR3 is 14 residues long. V dropped 6 bases and J dropped 2 bases, with 14 bases sitting between them. Germline-derived CDR1 and CDR2 are MDHEN and SYDVKM. CDR3 sequence (DNA): TGTGCCAGCAGGAGACCGGACAACACCTACGAGCAGTACTTC. This codes for CASRRPDNTYEQYF. The full variable domain, completed using reference TRBV28 and TRBJ2-7, is DVKVTQSSRYLVKRTGEKVFLECVQDMDHENMFWYRQDPGLGLRLIYFSYDVKMKEKGDIPEGYSVSREKKERFSLILESASTNQTSMYLCASRRPDNTYEQYFGPGTRLTVT.

This clonotype was counted only a few times. The chain combines TRBV30 with TRBJ2-2, with 10 bases identical to TRBD1. Germline assignment: CDR1 GTSNPN and CDR2 SVGIG (reference sequence). V lost 7 bases, J lost 4 bases, and 6 bases stayed unmatched. This CDR3 is built from 14 residues. CDR3 amino acids: CASPRTGGTGELFF. The DNA of the CDR3 is TGTGCCTCCCCCCGGACAGGGGGCACCGGGGAGCTGTTTTTT.

This clonotype was counted a few times. This chain connects TRBV28 to TRBJ2-3, with TRBD1 matching 7 bases. The V gene's germline CDR1 is MDHEN and CDR2 SYDVKM. The ends lost 6 bases at V and 0 bases at J; junction bases unmatched: 15. The CDR3 sequence is 18 residues long. The CDR3 spells CASSSYRSGGWSTDTQYF. Here the CDR3 DNA reads TGTGCCAGCAGCTCTTACCGCTCAGGGGGATGGAGCACAGATACGCAGTATTTT.

This clonotype has just a few counts. The chain joins TRBV29-1 to TRBJ2-7; D tentatively fits TRBD1 or TRBD2 (5 bases each). Germline assignment: CDR1 SQVTM and CDR2 ANQGSEA. The CDR3 spans 13 residues. V lost 4 bases, J lost 9 bases, and 19 bases lay in between. CDR3 nucleotide sequence: TGCAGCGTTGCGGATGGGACCTACGAGCGGCAGTACTTC. This encodes CSVADGTYERQYF.

The chain carries TRBV28 and TRBJ2-3, with D unresolved. Trimming cost V 5 bases and J 3 bases, with 6 bases left between them. Germline V gene sequence: CDR1 MDHEN, CDR2 SYDVKM. The CDR3 covers 12 residues. The CDR3 region has the DNA TGTGCCAGCAGTATCCCGACAGATACGCAGTATTTT. Encoded protein: CASSIPTDTQYF.

The gene calls are TRBV15 and TRBJ2-7; D remains unclear. The V gene's germline CDR1 is LNHNV and CDR2 YYDKDF (reference sequence). The CDR3 has 14 amino acids. Deletions cut 1 base from V and 2 bases from J, with 9 bases between. The CDR3 sequence is CATSRVEQAYEQYF. The CDR3 DNA reads as TGTGCCACCAGCAGAGTAGAGCAGGCCTACGAGCAGTACTTC.

The rearrangement uses TRBV9 and TRBJ1-2, with 7 nucleotides matching TRBD1. Looked up from germline, CDR1 is SGDLS and CDR2 is YYNGEE. The CDR3 is made up of 14 amino acids. The V and J ends lost 4 bases and 2 bases, in that order; junction bases with no gene match: 5. In DNA, the CDR3 is TGTGCCAGCAGCACGGGACAGAGGAACTATGGCTACACCTTC. Translated: CASSTGQRNYGYTF.

The chain is built from TRBV20-1 and TRBJ2-5; TRBD1 matches 7 bases. The trim removed 6 bases at V and 9 bases at J, leaving 13 bases unmatched. CDR1 is DFQATT and CDR2 is SNEGSKA in the germline V gene (reference sequence). This CDR3 spans 13 amino acids. The CDR3 DNA is TGCAGTGCAACGACACAGGGGCCGCCGGCCCAGTACTTC. Its protein is CSATTQGPPAQYF.

This clonotype was detected a few times. V is TRBV14 and J is TRBJ2-1; D is undetermined. V lost 1 base to trimming and J lost 3 bases, with 7 bases between them. Germline V gene sequence: CDR1 SGHDN, CDR2 FVKESK. This CDR3 comprises 14 residues. CDR3 in amino acids: CASSQGHLYNEQFF. CDR3 coding DNA: TGTGCCAGCAGCCAAGGACACCTCTACAATGAGCAGTTCTTC.

This clonotype has only a few counts. The V call is TRBV7-2, the J call TRBJ2-7; 9 nucleotides line up with TRBD1. This CDR3 has 16 residues. Germline assignment: CDR1 SGHTA and CDR2 FQGNSA. The V segment lost 5 bases and the J segment 3 bases; nucleotides outside the gene matches: 11. The CDR3 nucleotides are TGTGCCAGCAGCAAAGGGCCGGGACAGGGTCTCTACGAGCAGTACTTC. Translated, it gives CASSKGPGQGLYEQYF.

V and J are TRBV4-3 and TRBJ2-3; D might be TRBD2 (5 bases). Germline CDR1 and CDR2: LGHNA and YSLEER. Trimming stripped 0 bases from V and 5 bases from J, with 12 bases between. CDR3 length equals 15 residues. The CDR3 sequence is CASSQDGVRGDTQYF. The CDR3 DNA reads TGCGCCAGCAGCCAAGACGGGGTTCGTGGAGATACGCAGTATTTT.